This TCR beta chain was sequenced for a study of cytomegalovirus exposure and HLA in healthy donors (TCRdb year 2017). For context, the study as a whole: An earlier analysis of approximately 640 of the donors reported roughly 270 Gb of sequence data and roughly 100 million unique TCR beta sequences from 150 million to 200 million T cells. About 280 gigabases of sequencing data and 78 million or so unique TCR sequences were included in an early release covering around 600 HLA-typed donors. The genetic ancestry cluster associated with self-reported Caucasian donors included around four fifths of the roughly 360 genotyped donors. The study aimed to test whether cataloging public T cell receptors could reveal signatures of past pathogen exposure. Using immunosequencing, the study profiled T cell repertoires from about 610 subjects and related those repertoires to cytomegalovirus serostatus. Along with the approximately 670-subject first cohort, a separate validation cohort of more than 90 different subjects was used. To predict cytomegalovirus infection status, the study brought together high-throughput TCR immunosequencing, statistical association of individual TCRs with disease status, and machine learning. In a later analysis, previously published TCR beta repertoires from hundreds of donors were re-analyzed and high-resolution HLA genotyping was added so that TCR occurrence patterns could be studied. Rather than using new phenotypic data, the later analysis identified candidate immune exposures from TCR beta sequences and from how often those sequences occurred across donors. In an earlier analysis of 500 to 650 of the donors, high-throughput TCR beta sequencing was used to judge whether each TCR beta V gene segment behaved as functional or pseudogenic. Donor age, sex, ethnicity and CMV serostatus were compiled alongside the repertoire data. A later genetic analysis used genome-wide SNP genotypes for about 55% of the 666 donors, treating that subset as a discovery cohort. Every discovery cohort repertoire had been produced on one sequencing platform. Both class I and class II loci were covered by HLA typing, at four-digit resolution. Typing coverage differed by locus: A, B, C, DRB1 and DQB1 were typed in roughly 620-630 donors, DQA1 in about 550, DPA1 in 600 to 610, and DPB1 in approximately 450. A handful of DR-DQ haplotypes were treated as single units for association and clustering because of strong linkage in the cohort. On average, about 240,000 unique TCR beta nucleotide sequences were sequenced per donor among 300 to 500 genotyped donors of the cohort, with roughly 18% of those sequences being non-productive. The investigation overall reported the following: Some IMGT-functional V segments, including TRBV6-2 and TRBV6-3, could not be distinguished by the 87-base-pair reads and were therefore excluded. A few of the identified cytomegalovirus-associated TCR beta chains were confirmed in vitro to be specific for cytomegalovirus antigens. V-gene and J-gene trimming of TCR beta chains was associated with a missense DCLRE1C variant in a later genetic analysis, and the association was replicated in an independent cohort. At a false discovery rate of 0.05, a later analysis linked 16,000 or so TCR beta sequences to specific HLA alleles. Because counts were too low, roughly 18 rarely observed V segments, including chromosome 9 orphons, were left out of the earlier analysis of 500 to 750 of the donors. Assigning TCR associations to individual alleles was difficult when HLA alleles, especially DR and DQ, strongly co-occurred. Presence/absence analyses assumed roughly uniform sequencing depth across donors, an assumption that may not hold. Immune exposure information for the cohort was limited to CMV serostatus. In a later analysis, the rate of TCR association differed among HLA loci, with DRB1 alleles having the most associated TCRs and HLA-C alleles having the fewest. Correlated functional status among segregating V segments might be attributable to linkage disequilibrium, but an unknown experimental factor could not be ruled out. According to a later analysis, parvovirus B19, influenza, CMV and Epstein-Barr virus appeared linked to several top co-occurrence clusters. In a later analysis, HLA-associated TCR beta chains were found to be more clonally expanded and to have lower generation probabilities than equally common non-associated chains. According to a later genetic analysis, donors in an Asian-associated ancestry cluster had fewer N-insertions in productive TCRs than the approximately 630-donor mean. Because some donors lacked HLA typing at each locus, the association tests relied only on the typed subset. Broadly in line with IMGT annotations, most TCR beta V segments showed up in productive rearrangements about 87% or about 30% of the time in an earlier analysis of several hundred of the donors. Most CMV-associated TCR beta chains appeared to be HLA-restricted in a later analysis, and the HLA associations seemed to be driven largely by CMV exposure. A further reported finding was that TCR beta sequences accurately predicted the HLA-A and HLA-B alleles for most subjects in the first cohort. Most TCR sequences were seen in very few donors, while some public TCRs were found in many individuals. The study listed 164 TCR beta chains as associated with cytomegalovirus. This cohort had only TCR beta chains sequenced, and the lack of alpha or paired-chain data limited which features could be detected. The authors suggested that the approach could potentially be generalized to other disease states and immunological phenotypes. A cluster of highly shared sequence variants was judged likely to represent a technical artifact of the sequencing pipeline. The classifier was reported to diagnose cytomegalovirus status with high specificity and sensitivity in both the original and validation cohorts.

The cohort was made up of roughly 670 healthy bone marrow donors. Cohort members were all nominally healthy when sampled, although unrecorded immune exposures were likely present. The donor was CMV seronegative and belonged to the group of 350 or so seronegative cohort members. A peripheral blood sample was provided by each donor, and peripheral blood mononuclear cells were used for TCR beta sequencing. The Qiagen DNeasy Blood Extraction Kit was used to extract genomic DNA from the blood cell samples. Libraries came from the immunoSEQ multiplex PCR assay. A mixture of 60 forward primers for TCR Vbeta segments and 13 reverse primers for TCR Jbeta segments was used in the multiplex PCR. A multiplex PCR assay on genomic DNA amplified the CDR3 region of rearranged TCR beta genes. The amplified TCR beta libraries were sequenced on the Illumina HiSeq System as 87-base-pair reads. In the original analysis: In a later analysis, 77 million or so unique TCR beta chains were counted across the 690 or so repertoires, and roughly 11 million of these chains were shared by at least two donors. A nearest-neighbor algorithm error-corrected the raw reads and collapsed the reads into unique sequences, merging closely related sequences to remove PCR and sequencing errors. To assign V, D and J gene segments, CDR3 sequences were aligned to IMGT reference sequences. Each retained sequence needed at least a six-nucleotide match to both a V gene segment and a J gene segment. A rearrangement was called productive if the CDR3 had no stop codons and remained in frame with V and J, and every other rearrangement was called non-productive. CDR3 was defined according to IMGT convention as the region running from the second conserved V-encoded cysteine to the conserved J-encoded phenylalanine. In an earlier analysis of more than 550 of the donors, sequences lacking an unambiguous match to a single V gene segment were excluded. In an earlier analysis of around 590 of the donors, a V segment was called functional when productive rearrangements were above 56.7%, and segregating when the standard deviation between donors exceeded 5%. A statistical classification framework was built to diagnose cytomegalovirus status from the catalog of TCR beta chain sequences. In a later analysis, TCR nucleotide sequences were compared against IMGT/GENE-DB human TR gene sequences so that V and J genes could be assigned. In a later analysis, CDR3 sequences and most-parsimonious VDJ recombination scenarios were assigned using the TCRdist pipeline. A later analysis defined each TCR beta chain by its CDR3 amino acid sequence plus V-gene family, and excluded reads lacking a unique V-gene family. A later analysis removed 592 highly shared, low-generation-probability nucleotide sequences to deal with suspected cross-contamination and a sequencing artifact. In a later analysis, a clonal expansion index for each public chain was calculated from normalized within-repertoire ranks of inferred template counts. A later analysis computed generation probabilities with a VDJ recombination model fitted to out-of-frame rearrangements, and checked the results against IGoR. Hypergeometric tests were used in a later analysis to score TCR-TCR, TCR-HLA and TCR-CMV co-occurrence, with a repertoire-size bias correction applied to the TCR pairs. A later analysis estimated false discovery rates by permuting HLA or CMV assignments 20 times. A later analysis grouped co-occurring TCRs with DBSCAN, adding TCRdist sequence similarity when clustering within HLA-allele-positive subsets. Repertoires with fewer than 30,000 or more than 120,000 public chains, plus five repertoires with anomalous nucleotide sharing, were excluded from co-occurrence clustering. The clones in this table, taken by TCRdb from immuneACCESS, are in-frame only. Not every clone is retained; where verified, under half of the shortfall comes from an unresolved V gene, and the cause of the rest is unknown. Clone size and V and J calls were adopted from that table, with D and trimming inferred from the DNA. The sample table contains about 120,000 clones; only one count was recorded for almost 80% of them. The top ten clonotypes cover under 1.5% of the sample.

According to the germline V gene (reference sequence), CDR1 reads MNHEY and CDR2 reads SMNVEV. The cysteine opens and the phenylalanine closes a CDR3 of 15 amino acids. Only CDR3 DNA is held: 45 bases, read in frame from base 1. V ends up 1 base short and J 1 base short, with an unmatched junction base count of 3. With regard to this clone: The antigen it binds to is not known. No much larger clonotype is one base removed from it; base qualities were not supplied.

Sequenced sample: PBMCs. The V gene is TRBV27 and the J gene is TRBJ1-1, with 7 middle bases fitting TRBD1. The TCR sequence derives from a female donor in good health and CMV-seronegative. At the DNA level, the sequence is TGTGCCAGCAGTTTATTCAACAGGGGGAACACTGAAGCTTTCTTT. The encoded protein is CASSLFNRGNTEAFF.